The 25 T cell receptor beta chains below come from one sample, sequenced in a study of blood T cell repertoires in COVID-19 (dated by TCRdb to 2020 to 2021). Library prep was done by the immunoSEQ multiplex PCR assay. TCRdb holds this immuneACCESS table with in-frame rearrangements only. Some clones are missing; in checked studies, unresolved V genes explain under half, and the rest has no known cause. This sample lists about 270,000 clones; 86% were detected once. Around 2.4% of the sample is in the top ten clones. The sample consisted of PBMCs or T cells enriched from blood (not recorded which). These receptors originate from a woman younger than 30 who had recovered from COVID-19.

This sequence joins TRBV30 and TRBJ1-1, with 8 bases aligning to TRBD1. The CDR3 consists of 13 residues. Germline V lookup: CDR1 GTSNPN, CDR2 SVGIG (reference sequence). CDR3 sequence (DNA): TGTGCTAAAGACAGGGGCTGGGACACTGAAGCTTTCTTT. Its protein product is CAKDRGWDTEAFF.

The V and J genes are TRBV24-1 and TRBJ2-3; 12 bases align to TRBD2. The junction had 4 bases not matched to a gene; V was cut back by 4 bases and J by 3 bases. The CDR3 totals 16 residues. Germline loops: CDR1 KGHDR, CDR2 SFDVKD. This CDR3 reads CATSETTSGRTDTQYF. The CDR3 coding sequence is TGTGCCACCAGTGAAACGACTAGCGGGAGAACAGATACGCAGTATTTT.

The chain couples TRBV9 to TRBJ1-3; D gene uncertain. Trimming took 3 bases from V and 5 from J, leaving 6 bases between them. This CDR3 has 12 amino acids. CDR1 SGDLS and CDR2 YYNGEE come from the germline V gene. The DNA for the CDR3 is TGTGCCAGCAGCGCCGACAGAAACACCATATATTTT. This gives the protein CASSADRNTIYF.

CDR3 residues: CASSRPADRVGWETQYF. The CDR3 DNA follows: TGTGCCAGCAGCCGTCCCGCTGACAGGGTGGGATGGGAGACCCAGTACTTC. The rearrangement links TRBV7-6 to TRBJ2-5, with 7 positions matching TRBD1. The CDR3 loop spans 17 amino acids. CDR1 and CDR2 (germline): SGHVS, FNYEAQ. V was pared by 5 bases and J by 5 bases, with 17 bases of the junction left unmatched.

The chain has TRBV4-1 and TRBJ2-2; TRBD1 aligns across 8 bases. Germline V gives CDR1 MGHRA, CDR2 YSYEKL. The V segment lost 2 bases and the J segment 5 bases; nucleotides outside the gene matches: 13. This CDR3 has 18 residues. CDR3: CASSQNVGQGKKTGELFF. CDR3 coding DNA: TGCGCCAGCAGCCAAAACGTCGGACAGGGAAAGAAGACCGGGGAGCTGTTTTTT.

The V call is TRBV9, the J call TRBJ2-5; D is undetermined. This CDR3 contains 16 residues. V dropped 0 bases and J dropped 0 bases, with 12 bases sitting between them. The germline gives CDR1 SGDLS, CDR2 YYNGEE. As DNA, the CDR3 is TGTGCCAGCAGCGTAGATCAGTGGGCAGACCAAGAGACCCAGTACTTC. This translates into CASSVDQWADQETQYF.

The chain recombines TRBV28 with TRBJ1-5; possibly TRBD1 for D (6 bases). This CDR3 spans 13 amino acids. Germline CDR1 MDHEN, CDR2 SYDVKM. Between the trimmed V and J ends, which lost 8 bases and 4 bases, there was a span of 12 bases. CDR3 sequence: CASSRDTNQPQHF. The CDR3 region has the DNA TGTGCCAGCTCTAGGGACACAAATCAGCCCCAGCATTTT. Supplemented by reference TRBV28 and TRBJ1-5, the full variable domain reads DVKVTQSSRYLVKRTGEKVFLECVQDMDHENMFWYRQDPGLGLRLIYFSYDVKMKEKGDIPEGYSVSREKKERFSLILESASTNQTSMYLCASSRDTNQPQHFGDGTRLSIL.

The V and J genes are TRBV5-4 and TRBJ2-7; perhaps TRBD1 as D (6 bases). The V gene's germline CDR1 is SGHNT and CDR2 YYREEE (reference sequence). CDR3 length: 14 amino acids. V was trimmed by 2 bases and J by 2 bases, leaving 11 bases between them. CDR3 bases: TGTGCCAGCAGCTTAGGGGGTCGGACCTACGAGCAGTACTTC. Protein product: CASSLGGRTYEQYF.

Here the CDR3 DNA reads TGCGCCAGCAGCCGCGGGGAGGGGTGGCATGGCTACACCTTC. Its protein product is CASSRGEGWHGYTF. The chain combines TRBV5-1 with TRBJ1-2; possible D gene TRBD1, 5 bases. Germline loops: CDR1 SGHRS, CDR2 YFSETQ. The germline V and J ends were trimmed by 4 bases and 6 bases, with 16 bases remaining between them. CDR3 length: 14 amino acids.

Only one count was recorded for this clone. The chain joins TRBV18 to TRBJ1-4; TRBD1 is a possible D gene (6 bases). Trimming took off 3 bases at V and 3 bases at J, with 20 bases between the two ends. This CDR3 has 18 residues. The germline V gene encodes CDR1 KGHSH and CDR2 LQKENI. CDR3 bases: TGTGCCAGCTCACCCGGACAGCCCAAGGCGGCGGCTAATGAAAAACTGTTTTTT. It codes for CASSPGQPKAAANEKLFF. Filled out from reference TRBV18 and TRBJ1-4, the complete variable domain reads NAGVMQNPRHLVRRRGQEARLRCSPMKGHSHVYWYRQLPEEGLKFMVYLQKENIIDESGMPKERFSAEFPKEGPSILRIQQVVRGDSAAYFCASSPGQPKAAANEKLFFGSGTQLSVL.

The chain joins TRBV30 to TRBJ2-7; D gene ambiguous. Germline V lookup: CDR1 GTSNPN, CDR2 SVGIG (reference sequence). The CDR3 has 13 amino acids. With 0 bases removed from V and 3 bases from J, the gap between germline ends came to 9 bases. The CDR3 DNA reads as TGTGCCTGGAGTGTAGAGAGGATCTACGAGCAGTACTTC. Translating it yields CAWSVERIYEQYF.

The rearrangement links TRBV28 to TRBJ2-5; TRBD1 aligns across 10 bases. Germline lookup yields CDR1 MDHEN and CDR2 SYDVKM. V trimming: 8 bases; J trimming: 2 bases; junction bases outside the gene matches: 8. The CDR3 is 15 residues long. For the CDR3, the DNA is TGTGCCAGCGACATTTCGGGACAGGGGCAAGAGACCCAGTACTTC. Translating gives CASDISGQGQETQYF. The variable domain in full, with the rest retrieved from reference TRBV28 and TRBJ2-5, is DVKVTQSSRYLVKRTGEKVFLECVQDMDHENMFWYRQDPGLGLRLIYFSYDVKMKEKGDIPEGYSVSREKKERFSLILESASTNQTSMYLCASDISGQGQETQYFGPGTRLLVL.

V and J are TRBV18 and TRBJ2-3, with 12 bases lining up with TRBD2. The CDR3 spans 16 residues. CDR1 is KGHSH, CDR2 LQKENI, per germline. V shed 5 bases and J 6 bases; nucleotides not matched to a gene: 9. The CDR3 DNA sequence: TGTGCCAGCTCAACTCTAGCGGGGGGGGGCCTTGATACGCAGTATTTT. It specifies CASSTLAGGGLDTQYF. The variable domain in full, completed from reference TRBV18 and TRBJ2-3, reads NAGVMQNPRHLVRRRGQEARLRCSPMKGHSHVYWYRQLPEEGLKFMVYLQKENIIDESGMPKERFSAEFPKEGPSILRIQQVVRGDSAAYFCASSTLAGGGLDTQYFGPGTRLTVL.

The chain carries TRBV28 and TRBJ2-7; D remains ambiguous. The CDR3 spans 15 residues. The germline V gene encodes CDR1 MDHEN and CDR2 SYDVKM. The V end was cut by 4 bases, the J end by 2 bases, with 15 bases between. The CDR3 nucleotides read TGTGCCAGCAGTTCCGTACCCCCCGGTGCCTACGAGCAGTACTTC. It yields the protein CASSSVPPGAYEQYF.

The chain couples TRBV3-1 (or the pseudogene TRBV3-2) to TRBJ2-1, with D tentatively TRBD1 (6 bases). The CDR3 has 17 amino acids. Germline V gene data show CDR1 as LGHDT and CDR2 as YNNKEL (reference sequence). Trimming pared 3 bases from V and 3 bases from J, leaving 18 bases between. CDR3 in amino acids: CASSHPRLGANYNEQFF. CDR3 sequence (DNA): TGTGCCAGCAGCCACCCCCGTTTGGGGGCGAACTACAATGAGCAGTTCTTC.

The V call is TRBV6-5, the J call TRBJ1-2; D remains unclear. The CDR3 sequence is 13 residues long. Between the trimmed V and J ends, which lost 5 bases and 4 bases, there was a span of 11 bases. Germline CDR1 is MNHEY and CDR2 is SVGAGI. CDR3 DNA sequence: TGTGCCAGCAGTATCTCAGTGTCCTATGGCTACACCTTC. It encodes CASSISVSYGYTF.

This clone was recorded once. V and J are TRBV3-1 (or the pseudogene TRBV3-2) and TRBJ2-1; 9 nucleotides line up with TRBD2. J lost 4 bases, V lost 3 bases, and 7 bases had no gene match. Per the germline V gene, CDR1 is LGHDT and CDR2 is YNNKEL (reference sequence). The CDR3 has 16 amino acids. The CDR3 DNA reads TGTGCCAGCAGCCAGGATAGCGGGGGAAAATACAATGAGCAGTTCTTC. Translation gives CASSQDSGGKYNEQFF.

This chain uses TRBV6-2 or TRBV6-3 with TRBJ1-5; 9 positions agree with TRBD1. The CDR3 runs 14 residues. V lost 4 bases to trimming and J lost 5 bases; unmatched junction nucleotides: 3. Germline CDR1 MNHEY, CDR2 SVGEGT. This chain's CDR3 is CASSSDRGDQPQHF. CDR3 sequence (DNA): TGTGCCAGCAGTTCGGACAGGGGTGATCAGCCCCAGCATTTT.

The chain has TRBV5-6 and TRBJ1-5; maybe TRBD1 (5 bases). The CDR3 is 15 residues long. Between the trimmed V and J ends, which lost 2 bases and 5 bases, there was a span of 14 bases. Germline lookup yields CDR1 SGHDT and CDR2 YYEEEE. CDR3 sequence reads: CASSFQGFADQPQHF. CDR3 DNA sequence: TGTGCCAGCAGCTTCCAGGGTTTTGCCGATCAGCCCCAGCATTTT.

CDR3 DNA: TGTGCCAGTAGTAAGGGGTATGGCTACACCTTC. Translating it yields CASSKGYGYTF. The chain combines TRBV19 with TRBJ1-2, with D possibly TRBD1 on 5 matching bases. The CDR3 extends over 11 amino acids. The germline gives CDR1 LNHDA, CDR2 SQIVND (reference sequence). Trimming took 4 bases from V and 5 from J, leaving 5 bases between them.

This chain uses TRBV27 with TRBJ2-3; 12 positions agree with TRBD2. Germline V gene lookup returns CDR1 MNHEY and CDR2 SMNVEV (reference sequence). Trimming cost V 5 bases and J 2 bases; bases outside gene matches: 5. This CDR3 region has 16 residues. Written as DNA, the CDR3 is TGTGCCAGCAGTATCAGGACTAGCGGGGACACAGATACGCAGTATTTT. Translated, it gives CASSIRTSGDTDTQYF.

The chain couples TRBV5-4 to TRBJ2-3; the match to TRBD2 covers 8 bases. The CDR3 has 16 residues. The germline CDR1 and CDR2 sequences are SGHNT and YYREEE (reference sequence). Germline trimming cut 4 bases from V and 2 bases from J; bases unmatched to any gene: 9. The CDR3 nucleotides read TGTGCCAGCAGCCAAGGGACTAGGGTTAACACAGATACGCAGTATTTT. Amino acids: CASSQGTRVNTDTQYF.

This clone was seen only once. This chain links TRBV7-2 with TRBJ1-5, with 8 bases matching TRBD1. This CDR3 is 14 amino acids long. V lost 5 bases to trimming and J lost 4 bases; unmatched junction nucleotides: 4. Germline V gene lookup returns CDR1 SGHTA and CDR2 FQGNSA. DNA of the CDR3: TGTGCCAGCAGCATCGACAGGGGAAATCAGCCCCAGCATTTT. It codes for CASSIDRGNQPQHF.

The CDR3 protein is CASSLRGRGGGLETQYF. DNA of the CDR3: TGTGCCAGCAGCCTCCGCGGTAGAGGCGGGGGGCTTGAGACCCAGTACTTC. V and J are TRBV3-1 (or the pseudogene TRBV3-2) and TRBJ2-5; 8 bases map to TRBD2. V shed 4 bases, J shed 5 bases, and the junction held 15 bases outside the gene matches. This CDR3 is built from 17 residues. CDR1 is LGHDT, CDR2 YNNKEL, per germline (reference sequence).

The chain employs TRBV5-6 and TRBJ2-1, with 8 bases aligning to TRBD2. Germline values: CDR1 SGHDT, CDR2 YYEEEE. The CDR3 loop spans 14 amino acids. V was pared by 0 bases and J by 10 bases, with 6 bases of the junction left unmatched. CDR3 amino acids: CASSLDGRAGEQFF. The CDR3 region has the DNA TGTGCCAGCAGCTTGGACGGGAGGGCCGGCGAGCAGTTCTTC. Variable domain in full (rest from reference TRBV5-6 and TRBJ2-1): DAGVTQSPTHLIKTRGQQVTLRCSPKSGHDTVSWYQQALGQGPQFIFQYYEEEERQRGNFPDRFSGHQFPNYSSELNVNALLLGDSALYLCASSLDGRAGEQFFGPGTRLTVL.